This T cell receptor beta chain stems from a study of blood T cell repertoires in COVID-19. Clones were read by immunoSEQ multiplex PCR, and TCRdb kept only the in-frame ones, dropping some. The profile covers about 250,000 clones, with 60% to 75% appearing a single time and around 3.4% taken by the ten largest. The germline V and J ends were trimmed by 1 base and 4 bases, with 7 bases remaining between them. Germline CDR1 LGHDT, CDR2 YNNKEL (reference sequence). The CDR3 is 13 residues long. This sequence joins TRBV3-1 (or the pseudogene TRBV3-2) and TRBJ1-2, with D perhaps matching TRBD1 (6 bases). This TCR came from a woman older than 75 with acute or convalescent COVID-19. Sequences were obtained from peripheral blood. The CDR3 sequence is CASSQVDSYGYTF. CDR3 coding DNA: TGTGCCAGCAGCCAAGTGGACAGCTATGGCTACACCTTC.